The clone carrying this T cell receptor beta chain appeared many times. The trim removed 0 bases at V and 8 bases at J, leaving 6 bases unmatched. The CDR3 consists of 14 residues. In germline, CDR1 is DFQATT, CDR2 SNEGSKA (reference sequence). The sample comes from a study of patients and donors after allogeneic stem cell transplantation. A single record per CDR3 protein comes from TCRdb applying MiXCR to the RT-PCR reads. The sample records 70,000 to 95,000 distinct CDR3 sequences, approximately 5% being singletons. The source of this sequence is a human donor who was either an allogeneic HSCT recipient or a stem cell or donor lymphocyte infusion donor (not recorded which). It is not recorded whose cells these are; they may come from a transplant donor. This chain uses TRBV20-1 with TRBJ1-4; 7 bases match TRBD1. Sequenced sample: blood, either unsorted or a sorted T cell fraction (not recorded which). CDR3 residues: CSARDRTGQEKLFF. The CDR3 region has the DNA TGCAGTGCTAGAGATCGGACAGGTCAGGAAAAACTGTTTTTT.